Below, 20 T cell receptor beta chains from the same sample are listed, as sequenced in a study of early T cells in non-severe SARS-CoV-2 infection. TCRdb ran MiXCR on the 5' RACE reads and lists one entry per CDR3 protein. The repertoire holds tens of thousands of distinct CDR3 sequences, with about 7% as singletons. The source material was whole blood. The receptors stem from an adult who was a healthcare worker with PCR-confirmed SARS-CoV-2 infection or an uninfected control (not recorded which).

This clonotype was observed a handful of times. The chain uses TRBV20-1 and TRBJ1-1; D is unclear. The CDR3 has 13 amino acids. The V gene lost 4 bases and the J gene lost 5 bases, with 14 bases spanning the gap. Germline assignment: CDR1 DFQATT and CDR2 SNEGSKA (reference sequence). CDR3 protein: CSAKQTRRTEAFF. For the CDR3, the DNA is TGCAGTGCTAAACAAACCAGACGTACTGAAGCTTTCTTT.

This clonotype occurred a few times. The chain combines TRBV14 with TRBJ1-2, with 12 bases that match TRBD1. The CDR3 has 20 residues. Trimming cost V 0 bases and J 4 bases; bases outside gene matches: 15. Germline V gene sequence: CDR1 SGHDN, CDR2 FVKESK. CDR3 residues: CASSQDVIWDRGPSGYGYTF. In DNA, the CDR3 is TGTGCCAGCAGCCAAGACGTCATCTGGGACAGGGGGCCCTCTGGCTATGGCTACACCTTC.

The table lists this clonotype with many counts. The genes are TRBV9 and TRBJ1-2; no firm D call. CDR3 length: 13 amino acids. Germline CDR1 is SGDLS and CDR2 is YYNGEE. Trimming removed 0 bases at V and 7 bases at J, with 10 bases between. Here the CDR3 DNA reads TGTGCCAGCAGCGTAGATGAGCACCGTGGCTACACCTTC. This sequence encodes CASSVDEHRGYTF.

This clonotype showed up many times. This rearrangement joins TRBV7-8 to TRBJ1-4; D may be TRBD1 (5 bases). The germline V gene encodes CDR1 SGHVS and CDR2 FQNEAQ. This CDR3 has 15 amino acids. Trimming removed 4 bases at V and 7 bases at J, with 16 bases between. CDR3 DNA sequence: TGTGCCAGCAGCTCGGACACCGGACGGGGTGAAAAACTGTTTTTT. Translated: CASSSDTGRGEKLFF. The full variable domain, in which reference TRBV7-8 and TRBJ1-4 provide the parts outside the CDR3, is GAGVSQSPRYKVAKRGQDVALRCDPISGHVSLFWYQQALGQGPEFLTYFQNEAQLDKSGLPSDRFFAERPEGSVSTLKIQRTQQEDSAVYLCASSSDTGRGEKLFFGSGTQLSVL.

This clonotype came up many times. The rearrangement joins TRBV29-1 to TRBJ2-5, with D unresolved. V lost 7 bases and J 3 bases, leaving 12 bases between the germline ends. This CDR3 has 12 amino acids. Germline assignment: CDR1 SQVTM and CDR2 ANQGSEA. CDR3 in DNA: TGCAGCGCCCTGCGTGAGGAAGAGACCCAGTACTTC. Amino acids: CSALREEETQYF.

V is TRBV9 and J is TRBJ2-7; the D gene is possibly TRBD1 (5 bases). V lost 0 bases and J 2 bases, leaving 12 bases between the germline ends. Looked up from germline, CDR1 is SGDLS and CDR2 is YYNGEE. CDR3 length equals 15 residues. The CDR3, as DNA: TGTGCCAGCAGCGTAGCAGTAGGGGTTACCTACGAGCAGTACTTC. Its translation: CASSVAVGVTYEQYF.

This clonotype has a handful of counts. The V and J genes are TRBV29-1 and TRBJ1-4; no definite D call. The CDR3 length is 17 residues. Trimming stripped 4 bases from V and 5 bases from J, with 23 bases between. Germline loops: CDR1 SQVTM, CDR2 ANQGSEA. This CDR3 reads CSVVTGRGRLENEKLFF. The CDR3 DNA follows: TGCAGCGTTGTGACGGGCCGGGGTCGATTGGAGAATGAAAAACTGTTTTTT.

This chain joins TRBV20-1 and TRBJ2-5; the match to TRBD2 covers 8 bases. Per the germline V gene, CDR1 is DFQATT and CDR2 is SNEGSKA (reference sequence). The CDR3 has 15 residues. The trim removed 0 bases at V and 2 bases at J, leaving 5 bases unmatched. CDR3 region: CSARDQTSVQETQYF. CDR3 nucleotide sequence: TGCAGTGCTAGAGATCAGACTAGCGTACAAGAGACCCAGTACTTC.

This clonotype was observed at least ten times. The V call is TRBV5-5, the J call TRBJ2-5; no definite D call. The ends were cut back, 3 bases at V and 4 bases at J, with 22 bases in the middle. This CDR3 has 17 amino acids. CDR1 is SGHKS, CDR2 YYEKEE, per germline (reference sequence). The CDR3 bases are TGTGCCAGCAGCTACCTTGACACCAAACTCATGCGAGAGACCCAGTACTTC. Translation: CASSYLDTKLMRETQYF.

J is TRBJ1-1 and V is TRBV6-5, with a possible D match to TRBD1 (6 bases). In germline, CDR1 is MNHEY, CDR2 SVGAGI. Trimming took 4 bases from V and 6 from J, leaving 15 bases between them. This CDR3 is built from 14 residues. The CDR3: CASSSGGKEPEAFF. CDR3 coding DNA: TGTGCCAGCAGTTCCGGGGGCAAGGAACCTGAAGCTTTCTTT.

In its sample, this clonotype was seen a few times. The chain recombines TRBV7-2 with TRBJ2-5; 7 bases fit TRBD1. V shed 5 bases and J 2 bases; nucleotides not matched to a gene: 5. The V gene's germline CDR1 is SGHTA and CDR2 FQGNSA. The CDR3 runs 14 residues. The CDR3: CASSQDRVQETQYF. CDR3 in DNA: TGTGCCAGCAGCCAAGACAGGGTTCAAGAGACCCAGTACTTC.

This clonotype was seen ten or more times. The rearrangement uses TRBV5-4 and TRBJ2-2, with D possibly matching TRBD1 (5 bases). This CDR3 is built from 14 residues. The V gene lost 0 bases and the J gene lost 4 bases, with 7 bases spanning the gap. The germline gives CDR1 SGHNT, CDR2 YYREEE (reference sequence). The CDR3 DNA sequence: TGTGCCAGCAGCTTGGGCCAGGGCACCGGGGAGCTGTTTTTT. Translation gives CASSLGQGTGELFF.

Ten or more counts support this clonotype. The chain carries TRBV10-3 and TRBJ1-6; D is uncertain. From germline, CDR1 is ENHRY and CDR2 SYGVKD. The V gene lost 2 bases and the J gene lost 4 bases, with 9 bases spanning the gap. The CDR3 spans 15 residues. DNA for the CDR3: TGTGCCATCAGTGAGGATGGGAGGTATAATTCACCCCTCCACTTT. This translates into CAISEDGRYNSPLHF.

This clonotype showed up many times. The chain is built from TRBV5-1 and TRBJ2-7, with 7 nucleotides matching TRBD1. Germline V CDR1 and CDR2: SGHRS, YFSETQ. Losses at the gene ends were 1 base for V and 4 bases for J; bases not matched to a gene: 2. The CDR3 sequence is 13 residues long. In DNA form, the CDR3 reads TGCGCCAGCAGCTTGAACAGGGGATACGAGCAGTACTTC. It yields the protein CASSLNRGYEQYF.

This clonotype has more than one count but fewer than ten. The CDR3 loop reads CASSLSGGAPMV. In nucleotides, the CDR3 is TGTGCCAGCAGTCTTAGCGGGGGGGCTCCAATGGTA. The gene calls are TRBV28 and TRBJ2-7; 11 bases align to TRBD2. CDR1 and CDR2 (germline): MDHEN, SYDVKM. The CDR3 length is 12 residues.

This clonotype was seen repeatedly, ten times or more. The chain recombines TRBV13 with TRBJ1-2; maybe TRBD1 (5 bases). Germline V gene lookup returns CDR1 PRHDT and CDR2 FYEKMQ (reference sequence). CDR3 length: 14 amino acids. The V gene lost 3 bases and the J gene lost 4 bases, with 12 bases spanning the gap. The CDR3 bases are TGTGCCAGCAGCTTGGACATTCTACCCTATGGCTACACCTTC. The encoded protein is CASSLDILPYGYTF.

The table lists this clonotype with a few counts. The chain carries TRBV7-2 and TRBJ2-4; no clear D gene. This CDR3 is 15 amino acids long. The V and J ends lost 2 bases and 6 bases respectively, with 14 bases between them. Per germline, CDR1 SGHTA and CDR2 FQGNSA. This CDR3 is CASSLYPTSINIQYF. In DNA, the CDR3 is TGTGCCAGCAGCTTATATCCGACCTCCATAAACATTCAGTACTTC.

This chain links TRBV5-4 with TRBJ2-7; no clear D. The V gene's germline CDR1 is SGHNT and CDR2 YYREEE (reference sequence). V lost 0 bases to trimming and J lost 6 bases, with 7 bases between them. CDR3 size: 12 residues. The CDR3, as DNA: TGTGCCAGCAGCTTGGTTCTTGCCGAGCAGTACTTC. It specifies CASSLVLAEQYF.

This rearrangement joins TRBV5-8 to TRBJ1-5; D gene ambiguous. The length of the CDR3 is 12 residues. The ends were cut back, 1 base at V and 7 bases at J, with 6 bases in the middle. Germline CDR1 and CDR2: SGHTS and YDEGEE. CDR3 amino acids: CASSLRSQPQHF. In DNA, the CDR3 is TGTGCCAGCAGCTTGCGGTCACAGCCCCAGCATTTT.

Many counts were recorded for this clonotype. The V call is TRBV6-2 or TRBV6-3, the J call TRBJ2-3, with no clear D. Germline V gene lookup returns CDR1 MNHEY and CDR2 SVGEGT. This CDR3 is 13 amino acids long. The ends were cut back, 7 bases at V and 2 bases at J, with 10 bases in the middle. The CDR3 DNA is TGTGCCAGCACCGGTCCGACCACAGATACGCAGTATTTT. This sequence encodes CASTGPTTDTQYF.